The next 28 T cell receptor beta chains were all read from a single sample in a study of cytomegalovirus exposure and HLA in healthy donors. Primers for the PCR totalled 60 Vbeta and 13 Jbeta. The repertoire was sequenced with immunoSEQ multiplex PCR; TCRdb's copy has only in-frame clones and lacks some. The sample lists some 140,000 clones; approximately 69% were seen once. Material: PBMCs. Receptor source: a man aged 25-45 years in good health and CMV-seronegative.

Details on this clone: The sample holds other DNA sequences that translate to the same CDR3. The chain joins TRBV27 to TRBJ2-7; 8 bases map to TRBD1. The V segment lost 4 bases and the J segment 6 bases; nucleotides outside the gene matches: 2. Germline CDR1 reads MNHEY; CDR2 reads SMNVEV (reference sequence). CDR3 length equals 12 residues. Here the CDR3 reads CASSSTGGEQYF. The CDR3 coding sequence is TGTGCCAGCAGTTCCACAGGGGGCGAGCAGTACTTC.

This rearrangement joins TRBV6-1 to TRBJ1-5, with TRBD1 identical over 9 bases. Unmatched junction bases numbered 5, after V lost 9 bases and J lost 5 bases. CDR1 is MNHNS and CDR2 is SASEGT in the germline V gene. This CDR3 contains 13 residues. CDR3 sequence: CASTQGADQPQHF. The CDR3 DNA is TGTGCCAGTACACAGGGGGCAGATCAGCCCCAGCATTTT.

The chain combines TRBV19 with TRBJ2-1; D call uncertain. The CDR3 loop spans 14 amino acids. Per the germline V gene, CDR1 is LNHDA and CDR2 is SQIVND (reference sequence). With 3 bases removed from V and 1 base from J, the gap between germline ends came to 7 bases. CDR3: CASSIQESYNEQFF. CDR3 nucleotides: TGTGCCAGTAGTATCCAAGAGTCCTACAATGAGCAGTTCTTC.

The CDR3 DNA sequence: TGCGCCAGCGGGACAGGCAACACCGGGGAGCTGTTTTTT. Its translation: CASGTGNTGELFF. The chain is built from TRBV5-1 and TRBJ2-2; 8 nucleotides match TRBD1. The length of the CDR3 is 13 residues. Germline assignment: CDR1 SGHRS and CDR2 YFSETQ. With 7 bases clipped from V and 2 bases from J, the junction kept 1 base outside the gene matches.

V and J are TRBV4-3 and TRBJ2-3; TRBD1 agrees at 7 bases. This CDR3 is built from 16 residues. With V trimmed by 3 bases and J by 4 bases, 10 bases remained unmatched. Germline-derived CDR1 and CDR2 are LGHNA and YSLEER. The DNA for the CDR3 is TGCGCCAGCAGCCATACAGGGGTGGACGCCGCAGATACGCAGTATTTT. As protein: CASSHTGVDAADTQYF.

The chain uses TRBV2 and TRBJ1-1, with D maybe TRBD1 (5 bases). Germline V lookup: CDR1 SNHLY, CDR2 FYNNEI. Trimming removed 1 base at V and 3 bases at J, with 15 bases between. The CDR3 runs 16 residues. The CDR3, as DNA: TGTGCCAGCAGTGAAGACCCGTGGGGGAGGGACACTGAAGCTTTCTTT. Translation gives CASSEDPWGRDTEAFF.

The V and J genes are TRBV5-6 and TRBJ2-3, with D hard to call. Germline V gene lookup returns CDR1 SGHDT and CDR2 YYEEEE. V lost 4 bases and J lost 1, with 13 bases in between. The CDR3 length is 15 residues. The DNA for the CDR3 is TGTGCCAGCAGCCTTAGAACTCGGGGCACAGATACGCAGTATTTT. It codes for CASSLRTRGTDTQYF.

About this clone itself: One junction end disagrees with the germline gene, perhaps due to a read error. The V gene is TRBV5-6, the J gene TRBJ2-4, with 9 bases fitting TRBD1. The CDR3 sequence is 12 residues long. CDR1 and CDR2 from the germline V gene are SGHDT and YYEEEE. CDR3 in DNA: TGTGCCAACAGCTCCGGGACAGGGCTTCAGTACTTC. Protein sequence: CANSSGTGLQYF.

The rearrangement joins TRBV9 to TRBJ1-4; TRBD1 agrees at 11 bases. With 3 bases clipped from V and 0 bases from J, the junction kept 1 base outside the gene matches. The CDR3 extends over 16 amino acids. In germline, CDR1 is SGDLS, CDR2 YYNGEE. CDR3 amino acids: CASSAGQGATNEKLFF. CDR3 sequence (DNA): TGTGCCAGCAGCGCGGGACAGGGGGCAACTAATGAAAAACTGTTTTTT.

The chain is built from TRBV5-1 and TRBJ2-7; D not resolved. CDR1 and CDR2 from the germline V gene are SGHRS and YFSETQ. The CDR3 is 16 residues long. Trimming removed 1 base from V and 2 bases from J, with 16 bases in between. CDR3 protein: CASSLLGYPQTYEQYF. The CDR3 DNA reads as TGCGCCAGCAGCTTGCTCGGGTACCCACAAACCTACGAGCAGTACTTC.

The J gene is TRBJ2-2, the V gene TRBV5-8, with 11 bases fitting TRBD2. Trimming cost V 0 bases and J 5 bases; bases outside gene matches: 9. The CDR3 is made up of 18 amino acids. The germline V gene encodes CDR1 SGHTS and CDR2 YDEGEE. Here the CDR3 reads CASSLGLAGPTGTGELFF. CDR3 sequence (DNA): TGTGCCAGCAGCTTGGGACTAGCGGGGCCTACAGGGACCGGGGAGCTGTTTTTT.

The chain has TRBV7-9 and TRBJ2-5, with 8 bases matching TRBD2. This CDR3 is built from 17 residues. The trim removed 0 bases at V and 2 bases at J, leaving 8 bases unmatched. Germline values: CDR1 SEHNR, CDR2 FQNEAQ (reference sequence). The CDR3 spells CASSLARVAGNQETQYF. CDR3 bases: TGTGCCAGCAGCTTAGCGCGGGTAGCGGGGAATCAAGAGACCCAGTACTTC.

This clone was seen a few times. The same CDR3 arises from other DNA sequences in this sample as well. The genes are TRBV6-5 and TRBJ2-2; D not resolved. V shed 0 bases and J shed 6 bases, with 5 bases lying between them. The CDR3 contains 13 residues. Germline V gene data show CDR1 as MNHEY and CDR2 as SVGAGI. CDR3 sequence reads: CASSYSRSGELFF. CDR3 in DNA: TGTGCCAGCAGTTACTCGAGGTCCGGGGAGCTGTTTTTT.

The V gene is TRBV5-1, the J gene TRBJ1-1; a weak D match, TRBD1 (5 bases). The CDR3 is 13 residues long. Germline V lookup: CDR1 SGHRS, CDR2 YFSETQ. V was shortened by 9 bases and J by 1 base, with 13 bases between the two germline ends. CDR3 nucleotide sequence: TGCGCCACGAGAACAGGATCGAACACTGAAGCTTTCTTT. Protein: CATRTGSNTEAFF.

The chain combines TRBV9 with TRBJ2-1, with 11 bases lining up with TRBD2. Germline V lookup: CDR1 SGDLS, CDR2 YYNGEE. This CDR3 region has 15 residues. V trimming: 2 bases; J trimming: 4 bases; junction bases outside the gene matches: 2. This CDR3 reads CASSVIAGGYNEQFF. CDR3 nucleotides: TGTGCCAGCAGCGTCATAGCGGGGGGGTACAATGAGCAGTTCTTC.

The genes are TRBV5-1 and TRBJ2-7; TRBD2 aligns across 11 bases. The CDR3 consists of 15 residues. The J segment lost 1 base and the V segment lost 4 bases, leaving 4 bases of the junction unmatched. Germline V gene data show CDR1 as SGHRS and CDR2 as YFSETQ. CDR3 in DNA: TGCGCCAGCAGCGGACTAGCGGGTCTTTCCTACGAGCAGTACTTC. Amino acids: CASSGLAGLSYEQYF.

The V gene is TRBV7-9, the J gene TRBJ2-3, with D possibly TRBD1 on 6 matching bases. This CDR3 is built from 14 residues. The germline V and J ends were trimmed by 5 bases and 2 bases, with 11 bases remaining between them. From germline, CDR1 is SEHNR and CDR2 FQNEAQ (reference sequence). The CDR3 region is CASSPRTATDTQYF. The CDR3 nucleotides are TGTGCCAGCAGCCCCCGGACAGCCACAGATACGCAGTATTTT.

The gene calls are TRBV28 and TRBJ2-3; 11 positions agree with TRBD2. The junction had 5 bases not matched to a gene; V was cut back by 3 bases and J by 6 bases. This CDR3 is 15 amino acids long. Germline V gene lookup returns CDR1 MDHEN and CDR2 SYDVKM. In DNA, the CDR3 is TGTGCCAGCAGTTTGGCTAGCGGGGGGCCCGATACGCAGTATTTT. This codes for CASSLASGGPDTQYF.

V and J are TRBV4-3 and TRBJ1-2; D is possibly TRBD1 (5 bases). The germline CDR1 and CDR2 sequences are LGHNA and YSLEER. V lost 0 bases, J lost 5 bases, and 16 bases lay in between. CDR3 length: 16 amino acids. CDR3: CASSQEGAGGGYGYTF. The CDR3 DNA reads TGCGCCAGCAGCCAAGAAGGCGCGGGGGGTGGGTATGGCTACACCTTC.

The chain is built from TRBV30 and TRBJ1-5; D unclear. V gave up 3 bases and J gave up 7 bases, with 13 bases separating them. CDR3 length: 13 amino acids. The germline CDR1 and CDR2 sequences are GTSNPN and SVGIG (reference sequence). The CDR3 DNA follows: TGTGCCTGGAGCCCAGGCGGGGAACAGCCCCAGCATTTT. Translation gives CAWSPGGEQPQHF.

Regarding this clone: The conserved phenylalanine or tryptophan normally closing the CDR3 is absent here, so this likely arose from a read error. The chain uses TRBV5-6 and TRBJ1-1; 8 nucleotides agree with TRBD1. CDR1 is SGHDT and CDR2 is YYEEEE in the germline V gene. CDR3 length equals 15 residues. CDR3 residues: CASSPPGGLNPEAFS. CDR3 DNA: TGTGCCAGCAGCCCCCCAGGGGGCCTGAACCCTGAAGCTTTCTCT.

The chain joins TRBV28 to TRBJ2-5; D possibly corresponds to TRBD1 (6 bases). Germline V lookup: CDR1 MDHEN, CDR2 SYDVKM. CDR3 size: 15 residues. V was trimmed by 8 bases and J by 0 bases, leaving 16 bases between them. This CDR3 is CASLLARTDQETQYF. CDR3 bases: TGTGCCAGCCTCCTAGCTAGGACAGACCAAGAGACCCAGTACTTC.

The chain couples TRBV25-1 to TRBJ2-7, with TRBD1 matching over 8 bases. J was trimmed by 7 bases and V by 3 bases; bases with no gene match: 11. The CDR3 extends over 15 amino acids. Germline V CDR1 and CDR2: MGHDK, SYGVNS. CDR3 nucleotides: TGTGCCAGCAGTGACCCCCCGACAGGGGAGTGGGAGCAGTACTTC. This translates into CASSDPPTGEWEQYF.

V gene TRBV7-6 combines with J gene TRBJ2-2, with a weak D call TRBD2 (7 bases). Germline CDR1 is SGHVS and CDR2 is FNYEAQ. This CDR3 contains 17 residues. Trimming left V 4 bases short and J 4 bases short, with 19 bases between. In DNA, the CDR3 is TGTGCCAGCAGCTCCGAGGGGGGGCCCGCTGGCACCGGGGAGCTGTTTTTT. Its protein is CASSSEGGPAGTGELFF.

V usage is TRBV5-1 and J usage is TRBJ1-2, with a tentative D call TRBD1 (5 bases). The CDR3 totals 16 residues. Germline CDR1 and CDR2: SGHRS and YFSETQ. With 0 bases removed from V and 0 bases from J, the gap between germline ends came to 12 bases. CDR3 sequence (DNA): TGCGCCAGCAGCTTGGGTAGGGGTACCTCTAACTATGGCTACACCTTC. This sequence encodes CASSLGRGTSNYGYTF.

This chain connects TRBV6-5 to TRBJ2-1; 7 bases agree with TRBD2. The length of the CDR3 is 16 residues. V shed 0 bases and J 9 bases; nucleotides not matched to a gene: 11. Germline values: CDR1 MNHEY, CDR2 SVGAGI. CDR3 in amino acids: CASSYSGGSALGEQFF. CDR3 sequence (DNA): TGTGCCAGCAGTTACTCGGGGGGGAGCGCTCTCGGTGAGCAGTTCTTC.

The chain's CDR3 is CASSPRGQSFYGYTF. CDR3 DNA: TGTGCCAGCAGTCCCAGGGGGCAGTCGTTCTATGGCTACACCTTC. J is TRBJ1-2 and V is TRBV28, with 8 bases lining up with TRBD1. The V segment lost 5 bases and the J segment 4 bases; nucleotides outside the gene matches: 9. The CDR3 length is 15 residues. Germline V lookup: CDR1 MDHEN, CDR2 SYDVKM.

This chain uses TRBV6-1 with TRBJ1-4; 7 positions match TRBD1. The CDR3 loop spans 14 amino acids. CDR1 MNHNS and CDR2 SASEGT come from the germline V gene. J was trimmed by 8 bases and V by 5 bases; bases with no gene match: 8. CDR3 nucleotide sequence: TGTGCCAGCAGTACTGACAGGGATGACGAAAAACTGTTTTTT. Residues: CASSTDRDDEKLFF.